This entry is about one TCR beta chain. Germline CDR1 MNHEY, CDR2 SMNVEV (reference sequence). This CDR3 comprises 17 residues. V was trimmed by 5 bases and J by 6 bases, leaving 23 bases between them. These data belong to a study of blood T cell repertoires in COVID-19. Looking at the study overall: Donors in the United States, Italy and Spain gave samples during acute or convalescent COVID-19.

The table came from immunoSEQ multiplex PCR; TCRdb's copy has only in-frame clones and leaves some out. Here the sample spans 150,000 to 200,000 clones, about 86% being singletons. Sequencing was carried out using peripheral blood. V is TRBV27 and J is TRBJ1-5; D perhaps matches TRBD1 (6 bases). The clonotype originates from an elderly woman in a cohort sampled during active or convalescent COVID-19. The CDR3: CASSPTGWGLAFQPQHF. In nucleotides, the CDR3 is TGTGCCAGCAGTCCCACAGGGTGGGGGTTAGCGTTTCAGCCCCAGCATTTT.